A single TCR beta chain is shown here with its context. V was pared by 0 bases and J by 5 bases, with 5 bases between. The germline CDR1 and CDR2 sequences are SGHAT and FQNNGV. This CDR3 has 13 amino acids. Using RNA transcripts as the source, TCR beta CDR3 regions were amplified. When the TCR CDR3 underwent first-round RT-PCR, the HTBI primer set was used. TCRdb itself ran the multiplex PCR reads through MiXCR, one entry per CDR3 protein. The data show 300,000 to 450,000 distinct CDR3 sequences, approximately 15% seen once. The sample originates from a study of T cells in Graves' hyperthyroidism and ophthalmopathy.

The J gene is TRBJ1-5, the V gene TRBV11-2; D ambiguous. The receptor's source is a woman in her fifties or sixties with Graves' hyperthyroidism. The sequenced material came from blood. The CDR3: CASSLDIHQPQHF. For the CDR3, the DNA is TGTGCCAGCAGCTTAGATATACATCAGCCCCAGCATTTT.